The 5 T cell receptor beta chains listed next were all sequenced from one sample in a study of cytomegalovirus exposure and HLA in healthy donors. The PCR contained 60 Vbeta and 13 Jbeta primers. Generated by immunoSEQ multiplex PCR, the TCRdb table keeps only in-frame clones and is missing some. This sample has over 110,000 clones; approximately 80% occur once, and the top ten carry 2.5% to 3%. The source material was PBMCs. All receptors come from a female donor in good health and CMV-seronegative.

About this clone: The junction differs from germline at one of its ends, possibly a read error. This chain connects TRBV4-3 to TRBJ1-2, with D hard to call. This CDR3 has 14 amino acids. CDR1 and CDR2 (germline): LGHNA, YSLEER. The CDR3 loop is CASSQDQAFYGYPF. CDR3 in DNA: TGCGCCAGCAGCCAAGATCAGGCATTCTATGGCTACCCCTTC.

This sequence joins TRBV2 and TRBJ2-7; TRBD2 agrees at 7 bases. The CDR3 runs to 14 residues. The V gene end was trimmed by 3 bases and the J gene end by 2 bases; junction bases not matched to a gene: 4. In germline, CDR1 is SNHLY, CDR2 FYNNEI. For the CDR3, the DNA is TGTGCCAGCAGTGATTGGGGGGGGACCTACGAGCAGTACTTC. It is translated as CASSDWGGTYEQYF.

The chain joins TRBV14 to TRBJ1-3, with D maybe TRBD1 (5 bases). The CDR3 contains 14 residues. CDR1 is SGHDN, CDR2 FVKESK, per germline. The V and J ends lost 2 bases and 2 bases respectively, with 7 bases between them. The CDR3 sequence is CASSQPGAGNTIYF. In DNA form, the CDR3 reads TGTGCCAGCAGCCAACCGGGGGCTGGAAACACCATATATTTT.

This clone was found a few times. The V gene is TRBV6-1, the J gene TRBJ1-5; D might be TRBD1 (5 bases). Trimming took off 8 bases at V and 1 base at J, with 15 bases between the two ends. The CDR3 is 15 amino acids. Germline lookup yields CDR1 MNHNS and CDR2 SASEGT. CDR3 bases: TGTGCCAGCGATCCAGCTGGGGCCAGCAATCAGCCCCAGCATTTT. Protein: CASDPAGASNQPQHF.

The chain joins TRBV5-1 to TRBJ2-3, with TRBD1 matching 9 bases. Losses at the gene ends were 4 bases for V and 4 bases for J; bases not matched to a gene: 16. The CDR3 is 18 amino acids. The germline V gene encodes CDR1 SGHRS and CDR2 YFSETQ. Here the CDR3 reads CASSLRLGTGYFPDTQYF. The CDR3 nucleotides are TGCGCCAGCAGCCTTAGATTGGGGACAGGGTACTTTCCAGATACGCAGTATTTT.